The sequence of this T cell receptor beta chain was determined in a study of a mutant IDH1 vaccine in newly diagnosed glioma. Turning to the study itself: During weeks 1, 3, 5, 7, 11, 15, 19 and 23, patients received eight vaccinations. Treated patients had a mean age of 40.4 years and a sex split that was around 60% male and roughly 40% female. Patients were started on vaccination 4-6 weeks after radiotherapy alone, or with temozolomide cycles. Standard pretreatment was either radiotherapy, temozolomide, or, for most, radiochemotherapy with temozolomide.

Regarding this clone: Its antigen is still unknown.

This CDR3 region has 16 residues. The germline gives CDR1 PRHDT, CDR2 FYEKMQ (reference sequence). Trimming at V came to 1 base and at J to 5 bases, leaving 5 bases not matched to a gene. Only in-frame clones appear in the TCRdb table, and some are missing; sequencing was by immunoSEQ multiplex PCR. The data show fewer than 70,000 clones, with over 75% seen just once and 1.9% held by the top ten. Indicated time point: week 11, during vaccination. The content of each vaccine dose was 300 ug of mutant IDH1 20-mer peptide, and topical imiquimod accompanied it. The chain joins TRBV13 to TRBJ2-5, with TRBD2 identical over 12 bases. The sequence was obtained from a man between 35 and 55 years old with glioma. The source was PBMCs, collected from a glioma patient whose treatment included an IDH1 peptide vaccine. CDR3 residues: CASSLEASGRGETQYF. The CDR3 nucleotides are TGTGCCAGCAGCTTAGAGGCTAGCGGGAGGGGCGAGACCCAGTACTTC. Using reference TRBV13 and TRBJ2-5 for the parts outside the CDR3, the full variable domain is AAGVIQSPRHLIKEKRETATLKCYPIPRHDTVYWYQQGPGQDPQFLISFYEKMQSDKGSIPDRFSAQQFSDYHSELNMSSLELGDSALYFCASSLEASGRGETQYFGPGTRLLVL.